Listed below are T cell receptor beta chains from one sample, sequenced in a study of radiotherapy plus CTLA-4 blockade in lung cancer. TCRdb's table, derived via immunoSEQ multiplex PCR, lists solely in-frame clones and lacks some. The sample contains tens of thousands of clones, around 86% of which appear only once. Here the sequenced sample was peripheral blood, taken from a patient treated with radiotherapy plus ipilimumab. All receptors come from a human donor with non-small cell lung cancer that progressed on radiotherapy plus ipilimumab. Each CDR3 is given with its conserved first and last residue. The D gene is left open where the match is weak. Part of the rows lack a size; the others show once, few, many or a class for expanded clones.

len: 14
j_gene: TRBJ2-7
d_gene: TRBD2
v_gene: TRBV11-2
abundance: .
CDR3aa: CASSRLAGVDEQYF
CDR3nt: TGTGCCAGCAGCCGACTAGCGGGGGTGGACGAGCAGTACTTC

len: 14
j_gene: TRBJ2-7
d_gene: .
v_gene: TRBV2
abundance: .
CDR3aa: CASSVQELSYEQYF
CDR3nt: TGTGCCAGCAGTGTTCAGGAATTGTCCTACGAGCAGTACTTC

len: 14
j_gene: TRBJ2-1
d_gene: .
v_gene: TRBV19
abundance: few
CDR3aa: CASSIGSPNNEQFF
CDR3nt: TGTGCCAGTAGTATAGGGTCCCCCAACAATGAGCAGTTCTTC

len: 15
j_gene: TRBJ1-2
d_gene: TRBD1
v_gene: TRBV9
abundance: .
CDR3aa: CASSPLGTGIYGYTF
CDR3nt: TGTGCCAGCAGCCCCCTCGGGACAGGGATCTATGGCTACACCTTC

len: 15
j_gene: TRBJ2-7
d_gene: .
v_gene: TRBV9
abundance: .
CDR3aa: CASSVQVGSNYEQYF
CDR3nt: TGTGCCAGCAGCGTACAGGTGGGGTCAAACTACGAGCAGTACTTC

len: 17
j_gene: TRBJ2-1
d_gene: .
v_gene: TRBV2
abundance: .
CDR3aa: CASSEAKGWERYNEQFF
CDR3nt: TGTGCCAGCAGTGAAGCCAAGGGGTGGGAGAGGTACAATGAGCAGTTCTTC

len: 15
j_gene: TRBJ1-1
d_gene: .
v_gene: TRBV18
abundance: .
CDR3aa: CASSPGGGLSTEAFF
CDR3nt: TGTGCCAGCTCACCAGGCGGGGGATTATCCACTGAAGCTTTCTTT

len: 13
j_gene: TRBJ2-7
d_gene: .
v_gene: TRBV5-6
abundance: .
CDR3aa: CASSSGTNYEQYF
CDR3nt: TGTGCCAGCAGCTCCGGGACGAACTACGAGCAGTACTTC

len: 11
j_gene: TRBJ2-1
d_gene: .
v_gene: TRBV5-1
abundance: .
CDR3aa: CASSLGPEQFF
CDR3nt: TGCGCCAGCAGCTTGGGGCCTGAGCAGTTCTTC

len: 15
j_gene: TRBJ1-1
d_gene: .
v_gene: TRBV7-2
abundance: .
CDR3aa: CASSLDIRMGTEAFF
CDR3nt: TGTGCCAGCAGCTTAGATATCAGAATGGGCACTGAAGCTTTCTTT

len: 12
j_gene: TRBJ1-2
d_gene: .
v_gene: TRBV19
abundance: .
CDR3aa: CASRDRFHGYTF
CDR3nt: TGTGCCAGTAGAGACAGGTTCCATGGCTACACCTTC

len: 14
j_gene: TRBJ1-5
d_gene: .
v_gene: TRBV4-1
abundance: once
CDR3aa: CASSHEQDNQPQHF
CDR3nt: TGCGCCAGCAGCCATGAACAGGATAATCAGCCCCAGCATTTT

len: 14
j_gene: TRBJ1-5
d_gene: .
v_gene: TRBV6-6
abundance: once
CDR3aa: CASSYAGGLQPQHF
CDR3nt: TGTGCCAGCAGTTACGCGGGGGGGCTTCAGCCCCAGCATTTT

len: 15
j_gene: TRBJ1-1
d_gene: .
v_gene: TRBV7-9
abundance: .
CDR3aa: CASSLGQNRRTEAFF
CDR3nt: TGTGCCAGCAGCTTAGGACAAAACCGGCGGACTGAAGCTTTCTTT

len: 14
j_gene: TRBJ2-2
d_gene: .
v_gene: TRBV5-6
abundance: few
CDR3aa: CASSLPYSTGELFF
CDR3nt: TGTGCCAGCAGCTTGCCATACAGCACCGGGGAGCTGTTTTTT

len: 13
j_gene: TRBJ1-1
d_gene: .
v_gene: TRBV2
abundance: .
CDR3aa: CASSLGTPLEAFF
CDR3nt: TGTGCCAGCAGCCTCGGGACGCCTCTTGAAGCTTTCTTT

len: 13
j_gene: TRBJ2-2
d_gene: .
v_gene: TRBV11-3
abundance: .
CDR3aa: CASSLVNTGELFF
CDR3nt: TGTGCCAGCAGCTTAGTCAACACCGGGGAGCTGTTTTTT

len: 12
j_gene: TRBJ1-2
d_gene: .
v_gene: TRBV27
abundance: few
CDR3aa: CASAGAGGGYTF
CDR3nt: TGTGCCAGCGCCGGCGCGGGGGGGGGCTACACCTTC

len: 15
j_gene: TRBJ2-5
d_gene: TRBD2
v_gene: TRBV5-1
abundance: .
CDR3aa: CASSPGSGGLETQYF
CDR3nt: TGCGCCAGCAGCCCGGGCAGCGGGGGGTTAGAGACCCAGTACTTC

len: 13
j_gene: TRBJ1-4
d_gene: .
v_gene: TRBV18
abundance: .
CDR3aa: CASSPFSEEKLFF
CDR3nt: TGTGCCAGCTCACCTTTCAGTGAAGAAAAACTGTTTTTT

len: 16
j_gene: TRBJ1-5
d_gene: .
v_gene: TRBV7-8
abundance: .
CDR3aa: CASSPKAKTTNQPQHF
CDR3nt: TGTGCCAGCAGCCCAAAGGCAAAAACTACAAATCAGCCCCAGCATTTT

len: 15
j_gene: TRBJ1-4
d_gene: .
v_gene: TRBV15
abundance: .
CDR3aa: CATSPAGGGNEKLFF
CDR3nt: TGTGCCACCAGCCCCGCCGGGGGGGGTAATGAAAAACTGTTTTTT

len: 13
j_gene: TRBJ2-7
d_gene: TRBD1
v_gene: TRBV27
abundance: .
CDR3aa: CASRRTGGNEQYF
CDR3nt: TGTGCCAGCAGGAGAACAGGGGGCAACGAGCAGTACTTC

len: 16
j_gene: TRBJ1-2
d_gene: .
v_gene: TRBV6-4
abundance: .
CDR3aa: CASSDAKGQGNYGYTF
CDR3nt: TGTGCCAGCAGTGATGCTAAGGGCCAGGGGAACTATGGCTACACCTTC

len: 15
j_gene: TRBJ2-5
d_gene: .
v_gene: TRBV18
abundance: .
CDR3aa: CASSPGTQPQETQYF
CDR3nt: TGTGCCAGCTCACCAGGGACACAACCTCAAGAGACCCAGTACTTC

len: 16
j_gene: TRBJ2-7
d_gene: TRBD1
v_gene: TRBV7-8
abundance: .
CDR3aa: CASSLSVGQGNYEQYF
CDR3nt: TGTGCCAGCAGCTTATCGGTAGGACAGGGAAACTACGAGCAGTACTTC

len: 16
j_gene: TRBJ2-1
d_gene: TRBD2
v_gene: TRBV5-4
abundance: .
CDR3aa: CASSLAFGGGGNEQFF
CDR3nt: TGTGCCAGCAGCTTGGCCTTTGGCGGGGGAGGTAATGAGCAGTTCTTC

len: 15
j_gene: TRBJ2-2
d_gene: .
v_gene: TRBV7-7
abundance: once
CDR3aa: CASSPDGGRSGELFF
CDR3nt: TGTGCCAGCAGCCCCGATGGGGGGCGCTCCGGGGAGCTGTTTTTT

len: 15
j_gene: TRBJ1-5
d_gene: .
v_gene: TRBV5-8
abundance: .
CDR3aa: CASSLGPGSNQPQHF
CDR3nt: TGTGCCAGCAGCTTGGGCCCCGGCAGCAATCAGCCCCAGCATTTT

len: 15
j_gene: TRBJ2-1
d_gene: TRBD1
v_gene: TRBV19
abundance: .
CDR3aa: CASSVSDRARNEQFF
CDR3nt: TGTGCCAGTAGTGTCTCGGACAGGGCGCGCAATGAGCAGTTCTTC

len: 16
j_gene: TRBJ2-7
d_gene: .
v_gene: TRBV5-1
abundance: .
CDR3aa: CASSLATTHPPYEQYF
CDR3nt: TGCGCCAGCAGCTTGGCAACTACCCACCCCCCCTACGAGCAGTACTTC

len: 15
j_gene: TRBJ1-1
d_gene: TRBD1
v_gene: TRBV6-5
abundance: .
CDR3aa: CASSSGGGPQIEAFF
CDR3nt: TGTGCCAGCAGTTCAGGGGGCGGGCCCCAGATTGAAGCTTTCTTT

len: 14
j_gene: TRBJ2-1
d_gene: .
v_gene: TRBV5-1
abundance: .
CDR3aa: CASSLGLGTNEQFF
CDR3nt: TGCGCCAGCAGCTTGGGACTGGGGACGAATGAGCAGTTCTTC

len: 14
j_gene: TRBJ1-2
d_gene: TRBD1
v_gene: TRBV14
abundance: few
CDR3aa: CASSQEGQLYGYTF
CDR3nt: TGTGCCAGCAGCCAAGAGGGACAGCTCTATGGCTACACCTTC

len: 14
j_gene: TRBJ2-7
d_gene: TRBD2
v_gene: TRBV2
abundance: .
CDR3aa: CASSTGTSGSEQYF
CDR3nt: TGTGCCAGCAGTACCGGGACTAGCGGGTCCGAGCAGTACTTC

len: 15
j_gene: TRBJ1-1
d_gene: .
v_gene: TRBV4-3
abundance: .
CDR3aa: CASSQSPSMNTEAFF
CDR3nt: TGCGCCAGCAGCCAAAGCCCGTCCATGAACACTGAAGCTTTCTTT

len: 15
j_gene: TRBJ1-1
d_gene: .
v_gene: TRBV25-1
abundance: .
CDR3aa: CASSVLQGMDTEAFF
CDR3nt: TGTGCCAGCAGTGTGCTTCAGGGGATGGACACTGAAGCTTTCTTT

len: 16
j_gene: TRBJ2-7
d_gene: .
v_gene: TRBV18
abundance: .
CDR3aa: CASSPPLSKGIGGQYF
CDR3nt: TGTGCCAGCTCACCCCCTCTATCGAAAGGAATCGGCGGGCAGTACTTC

len: 15
j_gene: TRBJ1-1
d_gene: .
v_gene: TRBV6-5
abundance: .
CDR3aa: CASSYSASGYTEAFF
CDR3nt: TGTGCCAGCAGTTACTCTGCGTCTGGGTACACTGAAGCTTTCTTT

len: 12
j_gene: TRBJ1-2
d_gene: .
v_gene: TRBV28
abundance: once
CDR3aa: CASRGANYGYTF
CDR3nt: TGTGCCAGCAGGGGGGCTAACTATGGCTACACCTTC

len: 13
j_gene: TRBJ2-5
d_gene: TRBD2
v_gene: TRBV10-3
abundance: .
CDR3aa: CAIKAGVGETQYF
CDR3nt: TGTGCCATCAAGGCGGGAGTCGGGGAGACCCAGTACTTC

len: 14
j_gene: TRBJ2-7
d_gene: .
v_gene: TRBV30
abundance: once
CDR3aa: CAWGGALGDYEQYF
CDR3nt: TGTGCCTGGGGAGGGGCGCTGGGAGACTACGAGCAGTACTTC

len: 14
j_gene: TRBJ2-7
d_gene: .
v_gene: TRBV9
abundance: .
CDR3aa: CASSVREGPYEQYF
CDR3nt: TGTGCCAGCAGCGTACGAGAGGGCCCCTACGAGCAGTACTTC

len: 13
j_gene: TRBJ1-5
d_gene: TRBD1
v_gene: TRBV4-1
abundance: .
CDR3aa: CASSQDREQPQHF
CDR3nt: TGCGCCAGCAGCCAGGACAGGGAGCAGCCCCAGCATTTT

len: 15
j_gene: TRBJ1-1
d_gene: .
v_gene: TRBV2
abundance: .
CDR3aa: CASITGQKLPTEAFF
CDR3nt: TGTGCCAGCATCACCGGGCAGAAACTACCGACTGAAGCTTTCTTT

len: 16
j_gene: TRBJ1-6
d_gene: TRBD1
v_gene: TRBV19
abundance: .
CDR3aa: CASKMRGQGNNSPLHF
CDR3nt: TGTGCCAGTAAGATGCGGGGACAGGGGAATAATTCACCCCTCCACTTT

len: 13
j_gene: TRBJ2-1
d_gene: TRBD1
v_gene: TRBV30
abundance: .
CDR3aa: CAWSKTGVDEQFF
CDR3nt: TGTGCCTGGAGTAAGACAGGGGTCGATGAGCAGTTCTTC

len: 15
j_gene: TRBJ2-7
d_gene: TRBD1
v_gene: TRBV19
abundance: .
CDR3aa: CASSPGTAPSYEQYF
CDR3nt: TGTGCCAGTAGCCCCGGGACAGCACCCTCCTACGAGCAGTACTTC

len: 19
j_gene: TRBJ2-3
d_gene: .
v_gene: TRBV6-1
abundance: .
CDR3aa: CASSEDQGASGTNRDTQYF
CDR3nt: TGTGCCAGCAGCGAAGATCAGGGGGCTAGCGGGACTAATCGAGATACGCAGTATTTT

len: 13
j_gene: TRBJ2-5
d_gene: .
v_gene: TRBV18
abundance: .
CDR3aa: CASSPPATETQYF
CDR3nt: TGTGCCAGCTCACCACCGGCGACAGAGACCCAGTACTTC

len: 15
j_gene: TRBJ2-7
d_gene: .
v_gene: TRBV4-3
abundance: .
CDR3aa: CASSQGLVTTYEQYF
CDR3nt: TGCGCCAGCAGCCAAGGATTGGTAACTACCTACGAGCAGTACTTC

len: 11
j_gene: TRBJ1-1
d_gene: .
v_gene: TRBV29-1
abundance: .
CDR3aa: CSVWGLGGAFF
CDR3nt: TGCAGCGTTTGGGGGTTAGGTGGGGCTTTCTTT

len: 14
j_gene: TRBJ2-5
d_gene: .
v_gene: TRBV9
abundance: .
CDR3aa: CASSVVGGRETQYF
CDR3nt: TGTGCCAGCAGCGTAGTCGGGGGGCGGGAGACCCAGTACTTC

len: 16
j_gene: TRBJ1-4
d_gene: TRBD1
v_gene: TRBV11-3
abundance: .
CDR3aa: CASSLGTGTGGEKLFF
CDR3nt: TGTGCCAGCAGCTTAGGGACGGGGACAGGTGGTGAAAAACTGTTTTTT

len: 16
j_gene: TRBJ1-1
d_gene: .
v_gene: TRBV6-6
abundance: .
CDR3aa: CASSYRKAGVNTEAFF
CDR3nt: TGTGCCAGCAGTTACCGGAAGGCAGGAGTTAACACTGAAGCTTTCTTT

len: 14
j_gene: TRBJ1-1
d_gene: .
v_gene: TRBV25-1
abundance: .
CDR3aa: CASSIQGPNTEAFF
CDR3nt: TGTGCCAGCAGTATACAGGGCCCGAACACTGAAGCTTTCTTT

len: 20
j_gene: TRBJ2-1
d_gene: .
v_gene: TRBV10-1
abundance: .
CDR3aa: CASSRGGGPDHLRSYNEQFF
CDR3nt: TGCGCCAGCAGCAGAGGGGGTGGCCCAGACCACCTTAGGTCCTACAATGAGCAGTTCTTC